These 5 T cell receptor beta chains share one sample of origin, sequenced in a study of T cell responses to AZD1222 COVID-19 vaccine. This table comes from immunoSEQ multiplex PCR, and its TCRdb copy is limited to in-frame clones, with some not included. The sample lists 150,000 to 200,000 clones; 85% to 95% were seen once. Sequencing used peripheral blood, obtained on day 0 of AZD1222 vaccination. Receptor source: an adult in good health.

The CDR3 is CASTGQLNNQPQHF. CDR3 nucleotides: TGTGCCAGCACTGGACAGCTCAACAATCAGCCCCAGCATTTT. The gene calls are TRBV2 and TRBJ1-5, with D possibly being TRBD1 (6 bases). Trimming shortened V by 7 bases and J by 3 bases, and 13 bases separated the two germline ends. The length of the CDR3 is 14 residues. The germline V gene has CDR1 SNHLY and CDR2 FYNNEI.

The genes are TRBV7-8 and TRBJ2-3, with 8 bases lining up with TRBD2. CDR3 length: 16 residues. Trimming removed 5 bases from V and 2 bases from J; junction bases left unmatched: 9. Germline V gives CDR1 SGHVS, CDR2 FQNEAQ. CDR3 sequence (DNA): TGTGCCAGCAGCCTTAGCGGGGCAATCCCCACAGATACGCAGTATTTT. Residues: CASSLSGAIPTDTQYF.

The chain links TRBV27 to TRBJ2-7; D possibly uses TRBD1 or TRBD2 (7 bases each). With 8 bases removed from V and 4 bases from J, the gap between germline ends came to 15 bases. Looked up from germline, CDR1 is MNHEY and CDR2 is SMNVEV (reference sequence). This CDR3 has 13 amino acids. The CDR3 sequence: CASRQGGGYEQYF. CDR3 nucleotides: TGTGCCAGCCGTCAGGGGGGAGGGTACGAGCAGTACTTC.

The V gene is TRBV7-2, the J gene TRBJ1-1; no firm D call. The CDR3 covers 14 residues. Trimming left V 2 bases short and J 4 bases short, with 11 bases between. In germline, CDR1 is SGHTA, CDR2 FQGNSA. CDR3 sequence reads: CASSLTGIGTEAFF. As DNA, the CDR3 is TGTGCCAGCAGCTTAACGGGTATAGGCACTGAAGCTTTCTTT.

This clone was detected once. This chain connects TRBV20-1 to TRBJ2-5; TRBD2 agrees at 9 bases. CDR1 and CDR2 (germline): DFQATT, SNEGSKA (reference sequence). This CDR3 region has 14 residues. V was clipped by 3 bases and J by 5 bases; unmatched bases: 7. In DNA, the CDR3 is TGCAGTGCTAGTCTAGCGGGACAAGGGGAGACCCAGTACTTC. The encoded protein is CSASLAGQGETQYF.